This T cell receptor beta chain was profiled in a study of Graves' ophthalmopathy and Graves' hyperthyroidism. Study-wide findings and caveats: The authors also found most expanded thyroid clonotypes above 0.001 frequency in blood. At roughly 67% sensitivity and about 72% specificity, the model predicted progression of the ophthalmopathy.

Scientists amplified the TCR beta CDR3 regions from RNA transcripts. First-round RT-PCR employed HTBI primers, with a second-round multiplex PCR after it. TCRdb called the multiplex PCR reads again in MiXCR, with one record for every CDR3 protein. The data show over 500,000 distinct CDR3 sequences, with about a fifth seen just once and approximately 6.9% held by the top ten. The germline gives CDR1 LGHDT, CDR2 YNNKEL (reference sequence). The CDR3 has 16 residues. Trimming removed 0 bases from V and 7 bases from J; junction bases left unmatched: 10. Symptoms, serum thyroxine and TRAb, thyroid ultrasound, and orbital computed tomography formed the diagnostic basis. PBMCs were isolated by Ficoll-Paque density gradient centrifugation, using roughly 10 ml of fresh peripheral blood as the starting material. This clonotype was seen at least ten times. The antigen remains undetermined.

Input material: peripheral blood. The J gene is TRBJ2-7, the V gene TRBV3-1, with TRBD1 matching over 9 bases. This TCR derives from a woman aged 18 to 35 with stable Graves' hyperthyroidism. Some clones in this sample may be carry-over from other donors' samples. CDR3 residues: CASSQDFNRGRWEQYF. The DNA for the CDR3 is TGTGCCAGCAGCCAAGATTTTAACAGGGGGCGGTGGGAGCAGTACTTC.